Each of the 16 T cell receptor beta chains below was sequenced from the same sample in a study of CD4 and CD8 cells across lung adenocarcinoma regions. TCRdb re-analysed the PCR reads in MiXCR, keeping a single row per CDR3 protein. Among 20,000 or so distinct CDR3 sequences, around 50% were seen once, and the ten largest hold under 40%. Sequencing was done on a sample of CD8+ T cells from the margin of a lung tumor. The receptors originated from a male donor with lung adenocarcinoma. The CD4 and CD8 labels of this study may be unreliable.

The gene calls are TRBV7-8 and TRBJ2-5, with 7 bases that match TRBD2. The J call may be incorrect, as the DNA end agrees better with TRBJ2-3. Germline V gives CDR1 SGHVS, CDR2 FQNEAQ. This CDR3 is 14 amino acids long. CDR3 residues: CARGGGRDDETQYF. The DNA of the CDR3 is TGTGCGAGGGGCGGGGGACGGGACGACGAGACCCAGTATTTT.

The chain couples TRBV6-1 to TRBJ2-3, with D perhaps TRBD2 (6 bases). The closer fit of TRBJ2-7 to the DNA end suggests the J call may be wrong. The CDR3 length is 14 residues. From germline, CDR1 is MNHNS and CDR2 SASEGT. The CDR3 coding sequence is TGTGCCAGCAGGGGGCATGGGGCGCGGGATGCGCAGTACTTC. It yields the protein CASRGHGARDAQYF.

The table lists this clonotype with a few counts. The chain uses TRBV11-2 and TRBJ2-7; the match to TRBD2 covers 10 bases. This CDR3 is 15 amino acids long. The V segment lost 10 bases and the J segment 6 bases; nucleotides outside the gene matches: 15. Per the germline V gene, CDR1 is SGHAT and CDR2 is FQNNGV. The CDR3 protein is CATTPTASGSGEQYF. CDR3 DNA: TGTGCCACCACGCCCACGGCTAGCGGGAGTGGCGAGCAGTACTTC.

In its sample, this clonotype was seen many times. The chain is built from TRBV6-1 and TRBJ2-3, with a tentative D call TRBD1 (5 bases). The CDR3 has 17 residues. Germline CDR1 reads MNHNS; CDR2 reads SASEGT. V gave up 4 bases and J gave up 1 base, with 18 bases separating them. The CDR3 bases are TGTGCCAGCAGTGGCGATCAGACAGTTTCGGGCACAGATACGCAGTATTTT. Amino acids: CASSGDQTVSGTDTQYF.

This clonotype was counted ten times or more. The chain combines TRBV6-5 with TRBJ1-2; 7 bases fit TRBD1. The CDR3 runs to 14 residues. Trimming at V came to 2 bases and at J to 4 bases, leaving 4 bases not matched to a gene. Looked up from germline, CDR1 is MNHEY and CDR2 is SVGAGI. The CDR3: CASSYGTAGYGYTF. The CDR3 DNA reads TGTGCCAGCAGTTACGGGACAGCCGGCTATGGCTACACCTTC.

The chain uses TRBV7-3 and TRBJ2-1, with D unresolved. The last part of the DNA fits TRBJ2-7 better; the J call may be wrong. This CDR3 is built from 15 residues. The germline V gene encodes CDR1 SGHTA and CDR2 FQGTGA. This chain's CDR3 is CASSLSAGLPYEQYF. The CDR3 DNA follows: TGTGCCAGCAGCTTAAGTGCCGGCCTTCCCTACGAGCAGTACTTC.

With regard to this clonotype: A read error may produce the germline difference seen at one junction end. The chain is built from TRBV6-1 and TRBJ2-1; the D gene is possibly TRBD2 (5 bases). Germline-derived CDR1 and CDR2 are MNHNS and SASEGT. The CDR3 contains 16 residues. CDR3 coding DNA: TGTGCCAGCAGCGACGCCGGGATGGGAGCCAAGAATACGCAGTACTTT. It is translated as CASSDAGMGAKNTQYF.

This clonotype was recorded at least ten times. The chain employs TRBV6-1 and TRBJ2-1, with D perhaps matching TRBD2 (5 bases). V was cut by 8 bases and J by 0 bases, with 11 bases left in between. CDR3 length: 14 amino acids. Germline lookup yields CDR1 MNHNS and CDR2 SASEGT. CDR3 sequence (DNA): TGTGCCAGCGCCCGACTAAACTCCTACAATGAGCAGTTCTTC. Translated: CASARLNSYNEQFF.

The chain links TRBV3-1 to TRBJ2-2; the match to TRBD2 covers 9 bases. This CDR3 spans 15 amino acids. Germline V lookup: CDR1 LGHDT, CDR2 YNNKEL (reference sequence). Unmatched junction bases numbered 5, after V lost 4 bases and J lost 5 bases. The CDR3, as DNA: TGTGCCAGCAGCCTAGCGGGAGTTAGGACCGGGGAGCTGTTTTTT. Translation gives CASSLAGVRTGELFF.

This clonotype was recorded many times. The chain recombines TRBV6-5 with TRBJ2-5; the D gene is possibly TRBD2 (6 bases). CDR1 is MNHEY, CDR2 SVGAGI, per germline. The V end was cut by 2 bases, the J end by 5 bases, with 18 bases between. The CDR3 sequence is 16 residues long. CDR3 loop: CASSYAAAGGRETQYF. As DNA, the CDR3 is TGTGCCAGCAGTTACGCCGCGGCCGGGGGTAGGGAGACCCAGTACTTC.

There are a few counts of this clonotype. The chain links TRBV6-4 to TRBJ1-1, with D unresolved. The length of the CDR3 is 15 residues. The V end was cut by 1 base, the J end by 3 bases, with 12 bases between. CDR1 is MRHNA, CDR2 SNTAGT, per germline. CDR3 coding DNA: TGTGCCAGCAGTGACTTTGGGGAGGCGGACACTGAAGCTTTCTTT. This gives the protein CASSDFGEADTEAFF.

This chain links TRBV20-1 with TRBJ2-7; D gene ambiguous. The CDR3 sequence is 13 residues long. In germline, CDR1 is DFQATT, CDR2 SNEGSKA (reference sequence). V was shortened by 3 bases and J by 0 bases, with 9 bases between the two germline ends. Here the CDR3 DNA reads TGCAGTGCTAGTCTACCCAGCTCCTACGAGCAGTACTTC. It is translated as CSASLPSSYEQYF.

In its sample, this clonotype was seen a few times. The chain is built from TRBV7-6 and TRBJ1-1; D not resolved. CDR3 size: 13 residues. Trimming left V 5 bases short and J 1 base short, with 8 bases between. CDR1 and CDR2 (germline): SGHVS, FNYEAQ. Written as DNA, the CDR3 is TGTGCCAGCAGCAAGGACCAGAACACTGAAGCTTTCTTT. Protein product: CASSKDQNTEAFF. The complete variable domain, with remaining parts taken from reference TRBV7-6 and TRBJ1-1, reads GAGVSQSPRYKVTKRGQDVALRCDPISGHVSLYWYRQALGQGPEFLTYFNYEAQQDKSGLPNDRFSAERPEGSISTLTIQRTEQRDSAMYRCASSKDQNTEAFFGQGTRLTVV.

The table lists this clonotype with a count of one. The junction departs from the called germline gene at one end, perhaps through a read error. The chain is built from TRBV6-1 and TRBJ2-1; a possible D gene is TRBD2 (6 bases). The CDR3 totals 16 residues. Germline V CDR1 and CDR2: MNHNS, SASEGT. CDR3 sequence (DNA): TGTGCCAGCAGTGAAACGTGGACTGGGGGGACCGATGCGCAGTATTTC. As protein: CASSETWTGGTDAQYF.

With regard to this clonotype: One base away lies a much larger clone, so this may be a sequencing read error. The chain recombines TRBV6-5 with TRBJ2-1, with 11 bases identical to TRBD1. The trim removed 4 bases at V and 7 bases at J, leaving 12 bases unmatched. CDR1 is MNHEY and CDR2 is SVGAGI in the germline V gene. The CDR3 sequence is 17 residues long. In nucleotides, the CDR3 is TGTGCCAGCAGTTCACTTTCTGTGGACAGGGGGCGGAATGAGCAGTTCTTC. This sequence encodes CASSSLSVDRGRNEQFF.

This sequence joins TRBV4-1 and TRBJ2-3; a weak D match, TRBD2 (6 bases). V gave up 3 bases and J gave up 0 bases, with 13 bases separating them. Germline lookup yields CDR1 MGHRA and CDR2 YSYEKL. The CDR3 is 16 residues long. The CDR3 reads CASSHAGTQSTDTQYF. CDR3 DNA sequence: TGCGCCAGCAGCCATGCGGGGACCCAAAGCACAGATACGCAGTATTTT.